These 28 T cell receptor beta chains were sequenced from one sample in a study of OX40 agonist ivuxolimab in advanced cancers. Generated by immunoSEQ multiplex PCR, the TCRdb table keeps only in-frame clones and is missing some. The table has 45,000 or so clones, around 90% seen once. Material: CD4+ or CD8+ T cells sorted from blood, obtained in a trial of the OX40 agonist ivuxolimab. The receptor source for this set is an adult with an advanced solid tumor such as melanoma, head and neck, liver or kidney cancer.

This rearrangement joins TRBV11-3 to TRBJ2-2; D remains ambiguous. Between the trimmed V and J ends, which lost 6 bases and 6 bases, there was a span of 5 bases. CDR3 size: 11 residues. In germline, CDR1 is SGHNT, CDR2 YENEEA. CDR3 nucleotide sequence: TGTGCCAGCAGAACAGCCGGGGAGCTGTTTTTT. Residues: CASRTAGELFF.

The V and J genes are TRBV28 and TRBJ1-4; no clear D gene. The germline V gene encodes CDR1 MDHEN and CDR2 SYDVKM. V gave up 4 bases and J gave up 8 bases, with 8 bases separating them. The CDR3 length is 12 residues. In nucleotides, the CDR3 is TGTGCCAGCAGTTCCACTGGGGAAAAACTGTTTTTT. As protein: CASSSTGEKLFF.

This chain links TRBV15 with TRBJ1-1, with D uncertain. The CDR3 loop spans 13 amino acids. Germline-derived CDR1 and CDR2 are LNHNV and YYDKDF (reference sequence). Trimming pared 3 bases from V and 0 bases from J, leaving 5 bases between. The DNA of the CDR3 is TGTGCCACCAGCAGTCAGTTGAACACTGAAGCTTTCTTT. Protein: CATSSQLNTEAFF.

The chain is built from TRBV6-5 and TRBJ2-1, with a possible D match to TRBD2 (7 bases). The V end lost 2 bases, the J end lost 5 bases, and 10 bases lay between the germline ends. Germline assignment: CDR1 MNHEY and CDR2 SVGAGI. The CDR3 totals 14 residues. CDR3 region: CASSYGGANNEQFF. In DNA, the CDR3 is TGTGCCAGCAGTTACGGGGGGGCCAACAATGAGCAGTTCTTC.

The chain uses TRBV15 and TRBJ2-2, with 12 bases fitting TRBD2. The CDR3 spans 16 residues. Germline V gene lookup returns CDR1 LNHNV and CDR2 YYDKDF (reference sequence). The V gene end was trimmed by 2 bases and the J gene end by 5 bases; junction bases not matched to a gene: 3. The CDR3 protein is CATSRHGLAGTGELFF. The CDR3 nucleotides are TGTGCCACCAGCAGACACGGACTAGCGGGGACCGGGGAGCTGTTTTTT.

The CDR3 region is CASSKTGNTEAFF. The DNA for the CDR3 is TGTGCCAGCAGCAAAACAGGGAACACTGAAGCTTTCTTT. The gene calls are TRBV7-6 and TRBJ1-1, with D tentatively TRBD1 (5 bases). V lost 5 bases and J 1 base, leaving 8 bases between the germline ends. Germline V lookup: CDR1 SGHVS, CDR2 FNYEAQ. The CDR3 totals 13 residues.

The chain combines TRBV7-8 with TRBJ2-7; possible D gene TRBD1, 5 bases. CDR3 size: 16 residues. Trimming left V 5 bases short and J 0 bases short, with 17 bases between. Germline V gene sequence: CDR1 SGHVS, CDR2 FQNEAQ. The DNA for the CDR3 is TGTGCCAGCAGCCCTGCTTTAGGGGCAGACTCCTACGAGCAGTACTTC. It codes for CASSPALGADSYEQYF.

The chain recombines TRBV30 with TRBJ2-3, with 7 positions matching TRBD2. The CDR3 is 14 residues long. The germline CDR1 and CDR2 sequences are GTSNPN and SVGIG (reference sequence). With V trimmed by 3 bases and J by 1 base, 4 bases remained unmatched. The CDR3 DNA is TGTGCCTGGAGCGACCTAGCGGGCACAGATACGCAGTATTTT. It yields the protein CAWSDLAGTDTQYF.

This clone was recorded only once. The CDR3 here is CASSFALGYEQYF. DNA for the CDR3: TGTGCCAGCAGTTTTGCGCTTGGCTACGAGCAGTACTTC. The chain combines TRBV27 with TRBJ2-7; the D is unclear. Germline CDR1 reads MNHEY; CDR2 reads SMNVEV (reference sequence). The CDR3 length is 13 residues. The V and J ends lost 3 bases and 3 bases respectively, with 9 bases between them.

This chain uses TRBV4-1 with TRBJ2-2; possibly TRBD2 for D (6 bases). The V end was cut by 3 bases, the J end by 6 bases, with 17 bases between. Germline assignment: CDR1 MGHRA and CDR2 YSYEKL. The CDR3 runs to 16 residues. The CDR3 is CASSHMLGTPAGELFF. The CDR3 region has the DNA TGCGCCAGCAGCCATATGCTCGGGACTCCGGCCGGGGAGCTGTTTTTT.

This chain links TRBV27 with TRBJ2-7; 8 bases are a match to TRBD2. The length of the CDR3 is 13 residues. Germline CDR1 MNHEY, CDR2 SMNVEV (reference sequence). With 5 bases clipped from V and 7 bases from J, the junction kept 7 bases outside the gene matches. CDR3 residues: CASSTGGAGEQYF. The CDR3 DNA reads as TGTGCCAGCAGTACCGGGGGGGCGGGGGAGCAGTACTTC.

CDR3 sequence reads: CASSAPGLAGEWGTDTQYF. The CDR3 coding sequence is TGTGCCAGCAGCGCACCGGGACTAGCGGGAGAGTGGGGCACAGATACGCAGTATTTT. The V and J genes are TRBV13 and TRBJ2-3, with TRBD2 matching 14 bases. V shed 5 bases and J 1 base; nucleotides not matched to a gene: 11. CDR1 is PRHDT and CDR2 is FYEKMQ in the germline V gene (reference sequence). This CDR3 has 19 amino acids.

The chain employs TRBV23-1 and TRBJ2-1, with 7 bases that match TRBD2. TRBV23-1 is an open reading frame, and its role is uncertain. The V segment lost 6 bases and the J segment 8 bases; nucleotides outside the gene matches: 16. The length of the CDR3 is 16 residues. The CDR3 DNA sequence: TGCGCCAGCAGCTCGGGACTATACGGGGCGGGCGATGAGCAGTTCTTC. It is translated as CASSSGLYGAGDEQFF.

Here the CDR3 reads CASSLEQLNTEAFF. The CDR3 DNA is TGTGCCAGCAGCTTGGAACAACTAAACACTGAAGCTTTCTTT. V usage is TRBV5-4 and J usage is TRBJ1-1; D gene ambiguous. The length of the CDR3 is 14 residues. Germline loops: CDR1 SGHNT, CDR2 YYREEE (reference sequence). The V end lost 0 bases, the J end lost 2 bases, and 8 bases lay between the germline ends.

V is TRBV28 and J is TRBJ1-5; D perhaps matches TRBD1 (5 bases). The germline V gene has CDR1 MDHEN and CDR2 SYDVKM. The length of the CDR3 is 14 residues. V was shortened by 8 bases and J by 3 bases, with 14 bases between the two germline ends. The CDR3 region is CASCRDRYNQPQHF. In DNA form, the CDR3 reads TGTGCCAGCTGCCGGGACCGATACAATCAGCCCCAGCATTTT.

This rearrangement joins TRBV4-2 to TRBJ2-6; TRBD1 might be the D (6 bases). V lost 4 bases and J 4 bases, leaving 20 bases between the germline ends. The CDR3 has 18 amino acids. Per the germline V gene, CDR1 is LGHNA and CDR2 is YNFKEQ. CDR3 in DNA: TGTGCCAGCAGCCGGGTCACCAACAGGGCGGCGGGGGCCAACGTCCTGACTTTC. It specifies CASSRVTNRAAGANVLTF.

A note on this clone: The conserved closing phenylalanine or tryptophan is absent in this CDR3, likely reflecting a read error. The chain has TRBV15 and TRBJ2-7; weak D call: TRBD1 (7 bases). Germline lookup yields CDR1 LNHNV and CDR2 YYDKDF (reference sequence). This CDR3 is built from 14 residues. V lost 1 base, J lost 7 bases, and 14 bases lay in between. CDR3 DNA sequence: TGTGCCACCAGCAGAGTAGGGGGGACAGTGGAGCAGTACCTC. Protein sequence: CATSRVGGTVEQYL.

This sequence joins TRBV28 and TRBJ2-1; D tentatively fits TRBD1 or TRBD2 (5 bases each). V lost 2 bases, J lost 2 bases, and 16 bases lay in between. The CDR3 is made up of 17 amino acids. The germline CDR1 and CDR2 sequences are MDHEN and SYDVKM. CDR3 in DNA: TGTGCCAGCAGTTTAATGCGTAGGGACCCTCCCTACAATGAGCAGTTCTTC. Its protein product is CASSLMRRDPPYNEQFF. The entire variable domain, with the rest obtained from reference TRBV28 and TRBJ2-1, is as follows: DVKVTQSSRYLVKRTGEKVFLECVQDMDHENMFWYRQDPGLGLRLIYFSYDVKMKEKGDIPEGYSVSREKKERFSLILESASTNQTSMYLCASSLMRRDPPYNEQFFGPGTRLTVL.

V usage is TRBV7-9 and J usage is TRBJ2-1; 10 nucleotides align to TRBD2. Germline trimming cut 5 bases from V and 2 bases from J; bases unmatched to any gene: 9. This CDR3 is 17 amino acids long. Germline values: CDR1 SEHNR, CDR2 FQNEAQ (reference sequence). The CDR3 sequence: CASSPRTSGTPYNEQFF. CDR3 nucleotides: TGTGCCAGCAGCCCCCGGACTAGCGGTACCCCCTACAATGAGCAGTTCTTC.

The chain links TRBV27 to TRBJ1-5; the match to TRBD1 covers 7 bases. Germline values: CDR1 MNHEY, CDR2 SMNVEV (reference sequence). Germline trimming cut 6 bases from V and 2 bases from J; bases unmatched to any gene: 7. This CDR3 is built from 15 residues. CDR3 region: CASRGAGGGNQPQHF. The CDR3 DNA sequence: TGTGCCAGCAGGGGGGCAGGGGGAGGCAATCAGCCCCAGCATTTT.

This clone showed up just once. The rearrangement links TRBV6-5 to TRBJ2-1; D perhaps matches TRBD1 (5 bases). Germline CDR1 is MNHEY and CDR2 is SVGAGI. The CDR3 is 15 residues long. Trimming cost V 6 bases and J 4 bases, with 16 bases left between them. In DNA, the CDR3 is TGTGCCAGCAGGGGAACAGGCTGGAATTACAATGAGCAGTTCTTC. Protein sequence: CASRGTGWNYNEQFF.

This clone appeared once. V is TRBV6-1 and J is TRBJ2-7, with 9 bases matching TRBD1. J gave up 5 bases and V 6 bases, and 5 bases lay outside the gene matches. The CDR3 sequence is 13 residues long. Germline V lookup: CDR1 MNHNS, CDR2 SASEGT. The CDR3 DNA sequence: TGTGCCAGCAGCCTCCGGGACAGGGACGAGCAGTACTTC. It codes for CASSLRDRDEQYF.

CDR3 loop: CSASPEYEQYF. CDR3 DNA: TGCAGTGCTAGTCCGGAATACGAGCAGTACTTC. The rearrangement uses TRBV20-1 and TRBJ2-7; D unresolved. V lost 3 bases and J 4 bases, leaving 7 bases between the germline ends. The CDR3 runs to 11 residues. Germline V lookup: CDR1 DFQATT, CDR2 SNEGSKA (reference sequence).

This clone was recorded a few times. This chain's CDR3 is CASSALLAGFTDTQYF. CDR3 coding DNA: TGTGCCAGCAGCGCCCTACTAGCGGGGTTCACAGATACGCAGTATTTT. The rearrangement links TRBV9 to TRBJ2-3; 10 bases are a match to TRBD2. The V gene end was trimmed by 3 bases and the J gene end by 2 bases; junction bases not matched to a gene: 6. This CDR3 has 16 residues. Germline V CDR1 and CDR2: SGDLS, YYNGEE.

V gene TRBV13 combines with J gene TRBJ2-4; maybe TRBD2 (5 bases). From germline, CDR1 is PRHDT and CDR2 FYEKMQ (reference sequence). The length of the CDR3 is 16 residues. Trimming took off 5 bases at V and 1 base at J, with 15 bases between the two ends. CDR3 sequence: CASSPPEGWAKNIQYF. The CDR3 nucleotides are TGTGCCAGCAGCCCCCCCGAGGGCTGGGCCAAAAACATTCAGTACTTC.

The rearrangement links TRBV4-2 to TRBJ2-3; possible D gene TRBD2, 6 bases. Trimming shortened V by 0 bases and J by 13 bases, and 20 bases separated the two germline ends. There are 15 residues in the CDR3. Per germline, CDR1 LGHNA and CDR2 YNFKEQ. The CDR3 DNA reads TGTGCCAGCAGCCAAGATTGGGGACGAGCGGGCGGGGAGTATTTT. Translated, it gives CASSQDWGRAGGEYF.

CDR3 sequence: CASSFVGGYTF. The CDR3 DNA reads as TGTGCCAGCAGCTTTGTGGGTGGCTACACCTTC. The chain recombines TRBV5-6 with TRBJ1-2; no definite D call. Per the germline V gene, CDR1 is SGHDT and CDR2 is YYEEEE. V was shortened by 2 bases and J by 7 bases, with 6 bases between the two germline ends. The CDR3 runs to 11 residues.

CDR3 DNA: TGTGCCACCACCCCTGGGGGGGGCAATGTATACAATGAGCAGTTCTTC. Its translation is CATTPGGGNVYNEQFF. The rearrangement uses TRBV19 and TRBJ2-1; weak D call: TRBD2 (7 bases). The CDR3 has 16 amino acids. Trimming took 10 bases from V and 4 from J, leaving 23 bases between them. Germline CDR1 reads LNHDA; CDR2 reads SQIVND (reference sequence). Full variable domain (remainder filled in from reference TRBV19 and TRBJ2-1): DGGITQSPKYLFRKEGQNVTLSCEQNLNHDAMYWYRQDPGQGLRLIYYSQIVNDFQKGDIAEGYSVSREKKESFPLTVTSAQKNPTAFYLCATTPGGGNVYNEQFFGPGTRLTVL.